One sample yielded the 3 T cell receptor beta chains listed below, sequenced in a study of blood T cell repertoires in COVID-19. Here immunoSEQ multiplex PCR was the method, and the copy in TCRdb shows in-frame clones only, minus some. The table has roughly 80,000 clones, about 80% seen once. The material sequenced was peripheral blood. The receptors shown here come from a man at least 80 years old with acute or convalescent COVID-19.

The table lists this clone with a count of one. V and J are TRBV2 and TRBJ2-5, with D possibly TRBD1 on 6 matching bases. The germline CDR1 and CDR2 sequences are SNHLY and FYNNEI. Trimming left V 4 bases short and J 5 bases short, with 17 bases between. The CDR3 contains 15 residues. The CDR3 bases are TGTGCCAGCAGTGGAGAGCAGGGGTCCCGGGAGACCCAGTACTTC. Translating it yields CASSGEQGSRETQYF.

The chain couples TRBV7-9 to TRBJ1-2; D is unresolved. The CDR3 has 13 amino acids. V lost 5 bases to trimming and J lost 3 bases, with 10 bases between them. Germline lookup yields CDR1 SEHNR and CDR2 FQNEAQ (reference sequence). As DNA, the CDR3 is TGTGCCAGCAGCGTTACAGCGGACTATGGCTACACCTTC. It is translated as CASSVTADYGYTF.

This clone was recorded only once. The chain uses TRBV6-1 and TRBJ2-1; D is uncertain. Trimming took 2 bases from V and 7 from J, leaving 15 bases between them. This CDR3 region has 15 residues. CDR1 and CDR2 (germline): MNHNS, SASEGT. For the CDR3, the DNA is TGTGCCAGCAGTGAACAAAGCGCCCAGCAGAATGAGCAGTTCTTC. Its protein is CASSEQSAQQNEQFF.